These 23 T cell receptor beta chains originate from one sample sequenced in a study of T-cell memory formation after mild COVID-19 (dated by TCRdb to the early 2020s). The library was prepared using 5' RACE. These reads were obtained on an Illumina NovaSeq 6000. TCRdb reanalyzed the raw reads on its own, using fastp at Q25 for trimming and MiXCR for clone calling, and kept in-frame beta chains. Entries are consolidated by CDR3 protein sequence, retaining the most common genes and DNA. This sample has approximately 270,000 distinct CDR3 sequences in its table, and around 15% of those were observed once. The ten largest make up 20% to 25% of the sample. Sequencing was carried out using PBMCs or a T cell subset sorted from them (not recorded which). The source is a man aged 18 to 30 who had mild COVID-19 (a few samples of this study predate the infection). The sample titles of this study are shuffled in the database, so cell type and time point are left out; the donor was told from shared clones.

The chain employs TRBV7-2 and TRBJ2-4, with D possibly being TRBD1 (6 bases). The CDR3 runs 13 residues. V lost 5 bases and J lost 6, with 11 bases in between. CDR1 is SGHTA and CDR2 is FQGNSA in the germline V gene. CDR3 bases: TGTGCCAGCAGCGCCGGGACAAGAAACATTCAGTACTTC. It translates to CASSAGTRNIQYF.

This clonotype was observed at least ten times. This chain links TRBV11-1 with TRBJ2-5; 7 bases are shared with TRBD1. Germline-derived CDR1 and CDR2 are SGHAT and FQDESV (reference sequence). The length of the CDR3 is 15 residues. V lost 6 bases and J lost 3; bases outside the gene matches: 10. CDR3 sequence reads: CASRNRDRGEETQYF. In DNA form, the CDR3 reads TGTGCCAGCAGGAACCGGGACAGAGGGGAAGAGACCCAGTACTTC.

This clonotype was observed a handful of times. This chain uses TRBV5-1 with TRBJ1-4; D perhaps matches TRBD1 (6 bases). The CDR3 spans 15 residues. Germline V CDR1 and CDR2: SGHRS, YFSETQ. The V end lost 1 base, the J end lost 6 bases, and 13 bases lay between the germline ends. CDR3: CASSLSGQIDEKLFF. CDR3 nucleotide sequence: TGCGCCAGCAGCTTGAGCGGACAGATAGATGAAAAACTGTTTTTT.

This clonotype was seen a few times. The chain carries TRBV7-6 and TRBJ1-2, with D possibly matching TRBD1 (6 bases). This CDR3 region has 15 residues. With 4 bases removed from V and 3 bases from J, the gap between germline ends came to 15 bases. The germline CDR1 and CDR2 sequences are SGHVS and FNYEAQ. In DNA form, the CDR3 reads TGTGCCAGCAGCTCCGCAGTAGGGGGGCACTATGGCTACACCTTC. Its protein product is CASSSAVGGHYGYTF.

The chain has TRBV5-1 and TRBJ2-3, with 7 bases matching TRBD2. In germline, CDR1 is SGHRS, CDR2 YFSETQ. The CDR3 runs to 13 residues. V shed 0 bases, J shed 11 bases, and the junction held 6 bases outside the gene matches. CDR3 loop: CASSLGLAHQQYF. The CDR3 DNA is TGCGCCAGCAGCTTGGGACTAGCCCACCAGCAGTATTTT.

The CDR3 coding sequence is TGTGCCAGCAGCTTGGGGACTCACACAGATACGCAGTATTTT. Residues: CASSLGTHTDTQYF. The chain joins TRBV7-2 to TRBJ2-3, with D perhaps matching TRBD2 (6 bases). With 3 bases removed from V and 2 bases from J, the gap between germline ends came to 9 bases. The CDR3 has 14 residues. Germline V gene sequence: CDR1 SGHTA, CDR2 FQGNSA.

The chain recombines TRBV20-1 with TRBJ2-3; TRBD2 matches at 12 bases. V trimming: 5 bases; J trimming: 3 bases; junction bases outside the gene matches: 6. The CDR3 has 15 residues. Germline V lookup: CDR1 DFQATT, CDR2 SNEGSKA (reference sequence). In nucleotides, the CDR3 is TGCAGTGCTGGGCCGACTAGCGGGAGTACAGATACGCAGTATTTT. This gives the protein CSAGPTSGSTDTQYF.

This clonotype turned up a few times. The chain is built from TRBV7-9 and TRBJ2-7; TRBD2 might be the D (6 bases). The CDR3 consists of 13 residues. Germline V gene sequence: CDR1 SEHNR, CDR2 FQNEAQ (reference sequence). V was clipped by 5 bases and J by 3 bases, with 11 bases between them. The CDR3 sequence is CASSPAGSYEQYV. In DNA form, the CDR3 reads TGTGCCAGCAGCCCCGCGGGGAGCTACGAGCAGTACGTC.

As DNA, the CDR3 is TGCGCCAGCAGCCACCCCTCGGCGGGGTTCGGGAAGACCCAGTACTTC. As protein: CASSHPSAGFGKTQYF. This rearrangement joins TRBV4-1 to TRBJ2-5, with TRBD2 as a possible D gene (6 bases). Germline V lookup: CDR1 MGHRA, CDR2 YSYEKL. V gave up 3 bases and J gave up 6 bases, with 20 bases separating them. The CDR3 loop spans 16 amino acids.

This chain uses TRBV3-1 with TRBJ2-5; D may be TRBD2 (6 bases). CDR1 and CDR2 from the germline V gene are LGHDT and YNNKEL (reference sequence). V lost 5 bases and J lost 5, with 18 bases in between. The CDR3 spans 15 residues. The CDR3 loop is CASSNYRETAETQYF. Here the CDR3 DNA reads TGTGCCAGCAGCAACTACCGGGAGACGGCGGAGACCCAGTACTTC.

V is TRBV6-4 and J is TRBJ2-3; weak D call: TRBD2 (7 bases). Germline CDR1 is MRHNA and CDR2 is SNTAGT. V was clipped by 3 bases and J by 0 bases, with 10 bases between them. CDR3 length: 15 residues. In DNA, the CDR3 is TGTGCCAGCAGTGAGGGCGGGGGCAGCACAGATACGCAGTATTTT. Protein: CASSEGGGSTDTQYF.

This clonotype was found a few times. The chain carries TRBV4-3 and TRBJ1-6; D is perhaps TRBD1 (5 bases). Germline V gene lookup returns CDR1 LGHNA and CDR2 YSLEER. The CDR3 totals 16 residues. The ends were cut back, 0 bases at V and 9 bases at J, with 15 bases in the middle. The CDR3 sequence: CASSQDGRALGSPLHF. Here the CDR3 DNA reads TGCGCCAGCAGCCAAGATGGCAGGGCACTAGGTTCACCCCTCCACTTT.

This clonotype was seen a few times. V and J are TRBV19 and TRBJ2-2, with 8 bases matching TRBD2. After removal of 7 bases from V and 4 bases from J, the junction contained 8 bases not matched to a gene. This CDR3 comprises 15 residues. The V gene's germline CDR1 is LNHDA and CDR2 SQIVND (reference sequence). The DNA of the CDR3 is TGTGCCAGTACCTTAGCGGGGTTGAGCACCGGGGAGCTGTTTTTT. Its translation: CASTLAGLSTGELFF.

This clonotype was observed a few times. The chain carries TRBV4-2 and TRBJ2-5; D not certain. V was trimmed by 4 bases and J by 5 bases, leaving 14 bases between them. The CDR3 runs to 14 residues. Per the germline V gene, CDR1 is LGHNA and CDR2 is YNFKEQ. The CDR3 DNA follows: TGTGCCAGCAGCCCTTTTGTGGGTGCGGAGACCCAGTACTTC. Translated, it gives CASSPFVGAETQYF.

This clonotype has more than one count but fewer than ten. The CDR3 region is CASSQPPDSYGYTF. DNA of the CDR3: TGTGCCAGCAGCCAACCCCCGGATTCCTATGGCTACACCTTC. The chain links TRBV4-2 to TRBJ1-2; no clear D. Trimming cost V 2 bases and J 4 bases, with 11 bases left between them. The V gene's germline CDR1 is LGHNA and CDR2 YNFKEQ. This CDR3 spans 14 amino acids.

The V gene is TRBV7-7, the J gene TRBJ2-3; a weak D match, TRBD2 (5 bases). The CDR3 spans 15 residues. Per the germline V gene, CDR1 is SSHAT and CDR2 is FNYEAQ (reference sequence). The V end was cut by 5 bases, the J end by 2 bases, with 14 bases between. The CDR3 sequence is CASSPPETITDTQYF. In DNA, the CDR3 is TGTGCCAGCAGCCCGCCCGAGACTATCACAGATACGCAGTATTTT.

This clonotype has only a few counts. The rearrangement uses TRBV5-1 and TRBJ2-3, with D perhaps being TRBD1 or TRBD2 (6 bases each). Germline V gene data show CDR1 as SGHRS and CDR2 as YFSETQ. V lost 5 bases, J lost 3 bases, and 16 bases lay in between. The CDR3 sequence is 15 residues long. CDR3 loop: CASSIGGLGTDTQYF. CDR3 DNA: TGCGCCAGCAGTATTGGGGGGCTCGGAACAGATACGCAGTATTTT.

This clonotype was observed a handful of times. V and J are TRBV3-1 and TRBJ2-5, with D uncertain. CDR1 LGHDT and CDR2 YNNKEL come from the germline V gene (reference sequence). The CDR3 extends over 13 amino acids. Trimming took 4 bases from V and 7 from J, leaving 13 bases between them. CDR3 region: CASSPFNGVTQYF. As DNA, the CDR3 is TGTGCCAGCAGCCCATTCAACGGCGTGACCCAGTACTTC.

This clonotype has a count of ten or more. CDR3 region: CASSLLGAKNIQYF. The DNA of the CDR3 is TGTGCCAGCAGCTTACTAGGGGCCAAAAACATTCAGTACTTC. This chain joins TRBV7-2 and TRBJ2-4; D is undetermined. CDR3 length: 14 residues. With 2 bases removed from V and 1 base from J, the gap between germline ends came to 6 bases. Germline loops: CDR1 SGHTA, CDR2 FQGNSA.

This CDR3 is CASNEGYSNQPQHF. CDR3 coding DNA: TGTGCCAGCAATGAGGGTTATAGCAATCAGCCCCAGCATTTT. The chain employs TRBV28 and TRBJ1-5; D is unresolved. Germline loops: CDR1 MDHEN, CDR2 SYDVKM. Deletions cut 7 bases from V and 0 bases from J, with 10 bases between. This CDR3 region has 14 residues. The complete variable domain, with remaining parts taken from reference TRBV28 and TRBJ1-5, reads DVKVTQSSRYLVKRTGEKVFLECVQDMDHENMFWYRQDPGLGLRLIYFSYDVKMKEKGDIPEGYSVSREKKERFSLILESASTNQTSMYLCASNEGYSNQPQHFGDGTRLSIL.

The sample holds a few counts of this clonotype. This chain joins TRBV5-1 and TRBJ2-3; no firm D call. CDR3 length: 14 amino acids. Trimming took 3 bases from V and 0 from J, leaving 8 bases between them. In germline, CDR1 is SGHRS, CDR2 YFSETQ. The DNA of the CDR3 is TGCGCCAGCAGCTGGCAAAGTAGCACAGATACGCAGTATTTT. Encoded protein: CASSWQSSTDTQYF.

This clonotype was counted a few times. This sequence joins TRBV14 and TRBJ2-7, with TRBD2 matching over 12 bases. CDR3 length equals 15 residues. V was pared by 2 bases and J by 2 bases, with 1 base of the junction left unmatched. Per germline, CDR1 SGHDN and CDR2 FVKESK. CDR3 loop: CASSQLAGGTYEQYF. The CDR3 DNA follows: TGTGCCAGCAGCCAACTAGCGGGGGGGACCTACGAGCAGTACTTC. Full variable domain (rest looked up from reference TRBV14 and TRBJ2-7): EAGVTQFPSHSVIEKGQTVTLRCDPISGHDNLYWYRRVMGKEIKFLLHFVKESKQDESGMPNNRFLAERTGGTYSTLKVQPAELEDSGVYFCASSQLAGGTYEQYFGPGTRLTVT.

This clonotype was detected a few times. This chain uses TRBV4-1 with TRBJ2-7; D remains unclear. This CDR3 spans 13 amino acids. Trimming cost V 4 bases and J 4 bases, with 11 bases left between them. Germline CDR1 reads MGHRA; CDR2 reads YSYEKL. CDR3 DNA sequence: TGCGCCAGCAGCCCAAGTGTCGGTTACGAGCAGTACTTC. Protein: CASSPSVGYEQYF.